This T cell receptor (beta chain) was captured by sequencing in a study of blood T cell repertoires in COVID-19. In the study overall: Some COVID-19 samples were acute and others convalescent; all came from the United States, Italy and Spain. The cDNA or gDNA used as material had been derived from T cells, B-cell-depleted T cells, or PBMCs.

Seattle enrolled patients during active infection and tracked them longitudinally. Under the authors' procedure: Amplification from reference gene primers served as the basis for estimated nucleated cell counts. The protocol was immunoSEQ multiplex PCR, while the TCRdb copy is restricted to in-frame clones and leaves out a portion. From that table come the V and J calls and clone size; the DNA was used to work out D and trimming. The data hold approximately 290,000 clones, with roughly 80% observed a single time. This clone was detected once. V dropped 5 bases and J dropped 8; count of bases not matched to a gene: 13. From germline, CDR1 is SGHNT and CDR2 YYREEE (reference sequence). The CDR3 totals 15 residues.

This chain links TRBV5-4 with TRBJ1-2, with 9 bases lining up with TRBD1. This receptor was taken from a person between 65 and 79 years old with COVID-19, enrolled during active disease. Sequencing was performed on peripheral blood. In nucleotides, the CDR3 is TGTGCCAGCAGGTCACAGGGGGCAGCCCAGGCAGGCTACACCTTC. Residues: CASRSQGAAQAGYTF.